A selection of T cell receptor beta chains follows, all from one sample in a study of T-cell reconstitution after alpha-beta-depleted transplantation in children. TCRdb used MiXCR to reprocess the PCR reads, holding one entry per CDR3 protein. Of 200,000 to 250,000 distinct CDR3 sequences listed, 9.5% to 13% are singletons. The material was PBMCs, obtained before TCRalphabeta/CD19-depleted stem cell transplant. The receptors come from a child in the first two years of life with acute myeloid leukemia, due to receive a stem cell transplant. The CDR3 runs from the conserved cysteine through the conserved F or W. The D gene is left open where the match is weak. Not all rows give a size; the values are once, few, many and, for expanded clones, a class.

J gene: TRBJ2-3
clone size: many
D gene: -
V gene: TRBV4-2
CDR3 DNA: TGTGCCAGCAGCCCCTCAGTCACAGATACGCAGTATTTT
CDR3 protein: CASSPSVTDTQYF

J gene: TRBJ2-1
clone size: -
D gene: -
V gene: TRBV15
CDR3 DNA: TGTGCCACCAGCAGGGGGGTAGTGGGTTTCTATGAGCAGTTCTTC
CDR3 protein: CATSRGVVGFYEQFF

J gene: TRBJ1-2
clone size: many
D gene: -
V gene: TRBV5-1
CDR3 DNA: TGCGCCAGCAGCCGATCGACTGATAACTATGGCTACACCTTC
CDR3 protein: CASSRSTDNYGYTF

J gene: TRBJ2-3
clone size: -
D gene: -
V gene: TRBV20-1
CDR3 DNA: TGCAGTGCTACGGGGCCAGATACGCAGTATTTT
CDR3 protein: CSATGPDTQYF

J gene: TRBJ1-6
clone size: many
D gene: TRBD1
V gene: TRBV20-1
CDR3 DNA: TGCAGTGCTGATGAAACCGGGACAGGGAATTCACCCCTCCACTTT
CDR3 protein: CSADETGTGNSPLHF

J gene: TRBJ2-1
clone size: -
D gene: TRBD2
V gene: TRBV3-1
CDR3 DNA: TGTGCCACCTGCCAAGATCCTACTAGCGGGAATCGTGGGCAGTTCTTC
CDR3 protein: CATCQDPTSGNRGQFF

J gene: TRBJ2-7
clone size: many
D gene: -
V gene: TRBV5-4
CDR3 DNA: TGTGCCAGCAGCTTGAAACAGAACTACGAGCAGTACTTC
CDR3 protein: CASSLKQNYEQYF

J gene: TRBJ2-7
clone size: many
D gene: -
V gene: TRBV5-1
CDR3 DNA: TGCGCCAGCAGCCACCCGGTGGGGACCTACGAGCAGTACTTC
CDR3 protein: CASSHPVGTYEQYF

J gene: TRBJ2-1
clone size: many
D gene: -
V gene: TRBV18
CDR3 DNA: TGTGCCAGCTCACCACCGGTACAGGGTGGCTATGAGCAGTTCTTC
CDR3 protein: CASSPPVQGGYEQFF

J gene: TRBJ1-5
clone size: many
D gene: TRBD1
V gene: TRBV9
CDR3 DNA: TGTGCCAGCAGCGGACAGGGTAATCAGCCCCAGCATTTT
CDR3 protein: CASSGQGNQPQHF

J gene: TRBJ2-3
clone size: many
D gene: TRBD2
V gene: TRBV20-1
CDR3 DNA: TGCAGTCCATCTGGACTAGCGGGGGGGCCAAGCACAGATACGCAGTATTTT
CDR3 protein: CSPSGLAGGPSTDTQYF

J gene: TRBJ1-1
clone size: many
D gene: -
V gene: TRBV6-1
CDR3 DNA: TGTGCCAGCAGCCCCCTCGGGACACCAAACACTGAAGCTTTCTTT
CDR3 protein: CASSPLGTPNTEAFF

J gene: TRBJ1-1
clone size: many
D gene: TRBD1
V gene: TRBV5-1
CDR3 DNA: TGCGCCAGCAGCTCCAGGACAGGTGGGAACACTGAAGCTTTCTTT
CDR3 protein: CASSSRTGGNTEAFF

J gene: TRBJ2-1
clone size: many
D gene: -
V gene: TRBV12-3/TRBV12-4
CDR3 DNA: TGTGCCAGCAGTCCAGCCAGGGCCGGGGATGAGCAGTTCTTC
CDR3 protein: CASSPARAGDEQFF

J gene: TRBJ1-1
clone size: many
D gene: TRBD1
V gene: TRBV29-1
CDR3 DNA: TGCAGCGTTGGACGGGGGCAGGGGGCGCGGAACACTGAAGCTTTCTTT
CDR3 protein: CSVGRGQGARNTEAFF

J gene: TRBJ2-2
clone size: many
D gene: -
V gene: TRBV20-1
CDR3 DNA: TGCAGTGCTAGAGCCTCGGGGCGTTCGAACACCGGGGAGCTGTTTTTT
CDR3 protein: CSARASGRSNTGELFF

J gene: TRBJ2-5
clone size: many
D gene: TRBD2
V gene: TRBV27
CDR3 DNA: TGTGCCAGCAGTTTAAGGCTAGCGGGAGTAACAGGGGAGACCCAGTACTTC
CDR3 protein: CASSLRLAGVTGETQYF

J gene: TRBJ2-6
clone size: many
D gene: -
V gene: TRBV20-1
CDR3 DNA: TGCAGTGCTAGAGTTTATGGTGTGGGGGGGGCCAACGTCCTGACTTTC
CDR3 protein: CSARVYGVGGANVLTF

J gene: TRBJ1-2
clone size: many
D gene: -
V gene: TRBV10-3
CDR3 DNA: TGTGCCATCAGTGAGGGGACAACAGCTAACTATGGCTACACCTTC
CDR3 protein: CAISEGTTANYGYTF

J gene: TRBJ2-5
clone size: many
D gene: TRBD1
V gene: TRBV5-4
CDR3 DNA: TGTGCCAGCAGCCCGACAGGGGGAAAAGAGACCCAGTACTTC
CDR3 protein: CASSPTGGKETQYF

J gene: TRBJ2-3
clone size: many
D gene: -
V gene: TRBV4-1
CDR3 DNA: TGCGCCAGCAGCCATCGAGGGGCTAACCTAGGTTTTACAGATACGCAGTATTTT
CDR3 protein: CASSHRGANLGFTDTQYF

J gene: TRBJ2-1
clone size: many
D gene: TRBD1
V gene: TRBV7-2
CDR3 DNA: TGTGCCAGCAGCGGAACAGGGGTGGTTGAGCAGTTCTTC
CDR3 protein: CASSGTGVVEQFF

J gene: TRBJ2-1
clone size: -
D gene: TRBD2
V gene: TRBV5-1
CDR3 DNA: TGCGCCAGCAGCGCCGGGACTAGAAGAGGCAATGAGCAGTTCTTC
CDR3 protein: CASSAGTRRGNEQFF

J gene: TRBJ1-6
clone size: few
D gene: -
V gene: TRBV7-9
CDR3 DNA: TGTGCCAGCAGCCCCCCCGGGACTTTGACACCCCTCCACTTT
CDR3 protein: CASSPPGTLTPLHF

J gene: TRBJ1-4
clone size: -
D gene: -
V gene: TRBV7-6
CDR3 DNA: TGTGCCGGCACCCGAAGTGGGACTAATGAAAAACTGTTTTTT
CDR3 protein: CAGTRSGTNEKLFF

J gene: TRBJ2-5
clone size: many
D gene: -
V gene: TRBV20-1
CDR3 DNA: TGCAGTGCGAGGAAGGGAGAGACCCAGTACTTC
CDR3 protein: CSARKGETQYF

J gene: TRBJ2-3
clone size: many
D gene: TRBD2
V gene: TRBV7-3
CDR3 DNA: TGTGCCAGCAGCCTCAAGACTAGCGGGCACGATACGCAGTATTTT
CDR3 protein: CASSLKTSGHDTQYF

J gene: TRBJ2-5
clone size: many
D gene: TRBD2
V gene: TRBV4-1
CDR3 DNA: TGCGCCAGCACCAGGGGACTAGCCCTGGGGGAGACCCAGTACTTC
CDR3 protein: CASTRGLALGETQYF

J gene: TRBJ2-7
clone size: many
D gene: -
V gene: TRBV21-1
CDR3 DNA: TGTGCCAGCAGCCTCAATGACAGAACATGCTACGAGCAGTACTTC
CDR3 protein: CASSLNDRTCYEQYF

J gene: TRBJ1-1
clone size: many
D gene: -
V gene: TRBV12-3/TRBV12-4
CDR3 DNA: TGTGCCAGCAGTTTAGGACAGGAGAACACTGAAGCTTTCTTT
CDR3 protein: CASSLGQENTEAFF

J gene: TRBJ2-7
clone size: many
D gene: TRBD1
V gene: TRBV20-1
CDR3 DNA: TGCAGTGCTAGAAAGGGGGCATCCTACGAGCAGTACTTC
CDR3 protein: CSARKGASYEQYF